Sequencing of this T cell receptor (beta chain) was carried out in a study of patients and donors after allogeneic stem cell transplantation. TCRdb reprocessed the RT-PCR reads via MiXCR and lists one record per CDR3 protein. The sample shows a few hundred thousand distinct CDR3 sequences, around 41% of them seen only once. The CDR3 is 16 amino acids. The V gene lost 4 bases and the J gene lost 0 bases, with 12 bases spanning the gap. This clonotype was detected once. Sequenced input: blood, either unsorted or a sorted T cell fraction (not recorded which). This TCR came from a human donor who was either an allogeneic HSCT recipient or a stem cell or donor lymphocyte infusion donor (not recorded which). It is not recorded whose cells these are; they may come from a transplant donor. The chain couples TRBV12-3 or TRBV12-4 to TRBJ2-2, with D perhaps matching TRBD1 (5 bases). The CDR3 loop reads CASSSWTPSNTGELFF. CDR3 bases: TGTGCCAGCAGTTCCTGGACACCCTCGAACACCGGGGAGCTGTTTTTT.